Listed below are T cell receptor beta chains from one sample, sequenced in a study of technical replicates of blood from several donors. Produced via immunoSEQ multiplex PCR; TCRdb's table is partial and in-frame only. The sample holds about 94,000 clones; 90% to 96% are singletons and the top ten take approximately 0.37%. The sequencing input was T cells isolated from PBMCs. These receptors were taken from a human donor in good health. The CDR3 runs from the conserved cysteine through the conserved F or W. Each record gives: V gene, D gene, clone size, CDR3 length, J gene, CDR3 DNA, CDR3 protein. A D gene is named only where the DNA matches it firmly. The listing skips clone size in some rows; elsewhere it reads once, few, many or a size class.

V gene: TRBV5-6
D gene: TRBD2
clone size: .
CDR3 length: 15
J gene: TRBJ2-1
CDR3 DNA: TGTGCCAGCAGCTTCGAAGCGGGAGTAACCGATGAGCAGTTCTTC
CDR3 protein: CASSFEAGVTDEQFF

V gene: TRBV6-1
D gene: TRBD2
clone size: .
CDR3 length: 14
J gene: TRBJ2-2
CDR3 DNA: TGTGCCAGCAGTGGACTAGCTATAACCGGGGAGCTGTTTTTT
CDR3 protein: CASSGLAITGELFF

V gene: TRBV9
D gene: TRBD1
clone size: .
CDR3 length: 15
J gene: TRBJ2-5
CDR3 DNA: TGTGCCAGCAGCGGCCGGGACAGGGGGCAAGAGACCCAGTACTTC
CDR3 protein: CASSGRDRGQETQYF

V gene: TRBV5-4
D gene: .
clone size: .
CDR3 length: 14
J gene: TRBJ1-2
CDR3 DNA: TGTGCCAGCAGCTTGGCTACAGCTAACTATGGCTACACCTTC
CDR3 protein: CASSLATANYGYTF

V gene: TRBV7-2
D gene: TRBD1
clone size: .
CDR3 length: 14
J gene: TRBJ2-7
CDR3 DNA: TGTGCCAGCGCCTCCGGGACAGCTCTCTACGAGCAGTACTTC
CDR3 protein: CASASGTALYEQYF

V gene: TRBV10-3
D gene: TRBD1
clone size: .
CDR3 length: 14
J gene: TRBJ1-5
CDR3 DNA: TGTGCCATCGGATTGACAGGGAGCAATCAGCCCCAGCATTTT
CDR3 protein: CAIGLTGSNQPQHF

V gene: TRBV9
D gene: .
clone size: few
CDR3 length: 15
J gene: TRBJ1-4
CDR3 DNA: TGTGCCAGCAGCACCTCGGGTCTAATTAATGAAAAACTGTTTTTT
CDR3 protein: CASSTSGLINEKLFF

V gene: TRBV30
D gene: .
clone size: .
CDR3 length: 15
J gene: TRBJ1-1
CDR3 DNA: TGTGCCTGGAGTCCGGACGGGGGTTTTTCTACTGAAGCTTTCTTT
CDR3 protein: CAWSPDGGFSTEAFF

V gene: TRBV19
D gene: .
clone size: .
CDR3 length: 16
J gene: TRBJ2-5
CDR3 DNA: TGTGCCAGTAGTATCATCTCTAGCGGAGGGGGAGAGACCCAGTACTTC
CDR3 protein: CASSIISSGGGETQYF

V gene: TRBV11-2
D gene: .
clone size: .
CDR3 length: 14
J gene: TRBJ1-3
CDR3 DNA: TGTGCCAGCAGAAAAACCGGTACTGGAAACACCATATATTTT
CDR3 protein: CASRKTGTGNTIYF

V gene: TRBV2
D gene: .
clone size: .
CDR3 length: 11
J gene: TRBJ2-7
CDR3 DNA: TGTGCCAGCAGTGACTCCCCCGAGCAGTACTTC
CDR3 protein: CASSDSPEQYF

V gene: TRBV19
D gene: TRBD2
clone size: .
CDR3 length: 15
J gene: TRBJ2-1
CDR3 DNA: TGTGCCAGTAGTATGGCTAGCGGCTCCTACAATGAGCAGTTCTTC
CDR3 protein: CASSMASGSYNEQFF

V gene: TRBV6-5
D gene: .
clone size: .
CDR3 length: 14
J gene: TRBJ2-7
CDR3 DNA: TGTGCCAGCAGTTACTCGTCTCAGGGTTACGAGCAGTACTTC
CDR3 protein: CASSYSSQGYEQYF

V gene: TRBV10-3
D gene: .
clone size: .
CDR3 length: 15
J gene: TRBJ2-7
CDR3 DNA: TGTGCCATCAGAATACAGGGAGTTGGCTCCTACGAGCAGTACTTC
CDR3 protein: CAIRIQGVGSYEQYF

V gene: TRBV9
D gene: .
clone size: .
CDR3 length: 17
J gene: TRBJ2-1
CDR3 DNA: TGTGCCAGCAGCCACTCCAGTACGCGGGATTTCTACAATGAGCAGTTCTTC
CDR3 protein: CASSHSSTRDFYNEQFF

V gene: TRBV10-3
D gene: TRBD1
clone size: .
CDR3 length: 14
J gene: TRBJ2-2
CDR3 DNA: TGTGCCATCAGTGGACAGGGGACGGGCGGGGAGCTGTTTTTT
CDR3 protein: CAISGQGTGGELFF

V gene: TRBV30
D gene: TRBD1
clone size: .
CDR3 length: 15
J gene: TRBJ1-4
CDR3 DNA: TGTGCCTGGAGTGAAACAGGACAGGGGTTTGAAAAACTGTTTTTT
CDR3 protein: CAWSETGQGFEKLFF

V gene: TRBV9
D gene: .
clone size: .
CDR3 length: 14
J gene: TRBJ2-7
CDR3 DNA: TGTGCCAGCAGCCCCAGCGGGCCCACCTACGAGCAGTACTTC
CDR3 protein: CASSPSGPTYEQYF

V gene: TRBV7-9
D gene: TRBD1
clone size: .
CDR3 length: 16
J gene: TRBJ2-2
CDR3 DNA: TGTGCCAGCAGCTTTCCGGGACAGGGTGACACCGGGGAGCTGTTTTTT
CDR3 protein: CASSFPGQGDTGELFF

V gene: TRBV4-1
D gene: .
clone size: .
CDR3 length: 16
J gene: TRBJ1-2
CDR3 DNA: TGCGCCAGCAGCCAAGATCCAGGCATAGGGGTGGGTGGCTACACCTTC
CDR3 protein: CASSQDPGIGVGGYTF

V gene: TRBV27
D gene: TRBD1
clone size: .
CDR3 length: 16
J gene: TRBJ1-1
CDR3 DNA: TGTGCCAGCAGTTTCCGCGCCCAGGGGGTGAACACTGAAGCTTTCTTT
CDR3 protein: CASSFRAQGVNTEAFF

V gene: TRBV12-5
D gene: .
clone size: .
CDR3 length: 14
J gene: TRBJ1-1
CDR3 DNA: TGTGCTAGTGGTTTTAGGGAGATGAACACTGAAGCTTTCTTT
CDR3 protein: CASGFREMNTEAFF

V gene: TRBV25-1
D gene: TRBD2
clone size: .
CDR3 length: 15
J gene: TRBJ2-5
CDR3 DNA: TGTGCCAGCAGCAGACCAGCGGGAGGGCCAGAGACCCAGTACTTC
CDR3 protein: CASSRPAGGPETQYF

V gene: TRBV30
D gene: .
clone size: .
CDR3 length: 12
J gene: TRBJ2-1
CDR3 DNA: TGTGCCTGGAGTGTAGGGGTTACCGAGCAGTTCTTC
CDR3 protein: CAWSVGVTEQFF

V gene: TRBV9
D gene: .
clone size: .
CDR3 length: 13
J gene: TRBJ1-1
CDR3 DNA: TGTGCCAGCAGCGCTAGCAAAGGCACTGAAGCTTTCTTT
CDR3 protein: CASSASKGTEAFF

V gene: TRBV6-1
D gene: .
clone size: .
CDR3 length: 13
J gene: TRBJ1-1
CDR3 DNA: TGTGCCAGCATTGGACAGAAGGGGACTGAAGCTTTCTTT
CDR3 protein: CASIGQKGTEAFF

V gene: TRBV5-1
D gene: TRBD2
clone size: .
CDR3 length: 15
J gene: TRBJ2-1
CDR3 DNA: TGCGCCAGCAGCTTGGAGGGACTAGCGGGAGTTGAGCAGTTCTTC
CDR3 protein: CASSLEGLAGVEQFF

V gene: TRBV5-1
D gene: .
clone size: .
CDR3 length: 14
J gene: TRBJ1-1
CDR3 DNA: TGCGCCAGCAGCTGGGGCGAGATTGACACTGAAGCTTTCTTT
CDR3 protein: CASSWGEIDTEAFF

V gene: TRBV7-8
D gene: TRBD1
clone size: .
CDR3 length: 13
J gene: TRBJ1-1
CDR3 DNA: TGTGCCAGCAGCCGTACAGGGGGAGTCGAAGCTTTCTTT
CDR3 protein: CASSRTGGVEAFF

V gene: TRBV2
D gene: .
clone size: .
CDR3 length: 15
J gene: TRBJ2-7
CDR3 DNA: TGTGCCAGCAGTTCGTTAGCTTCCCGTGCCTACGAGCAGTACTTC
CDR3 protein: CASSSLASRAYEQYF

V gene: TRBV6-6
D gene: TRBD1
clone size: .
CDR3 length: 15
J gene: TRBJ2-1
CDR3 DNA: TGTGCCAGCATCCCAGACAGGGCCCCCTACAATGAGCAGTTCTTC
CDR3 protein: CASIPDRAPYNEQFF

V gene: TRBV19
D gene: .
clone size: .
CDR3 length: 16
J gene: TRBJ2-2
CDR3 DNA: TGTGCCAGTAGTAATCCTACGGGACTTCTAACCGGGGAGCTGTTTTTT
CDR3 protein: CASSNPTGLLTGELFF

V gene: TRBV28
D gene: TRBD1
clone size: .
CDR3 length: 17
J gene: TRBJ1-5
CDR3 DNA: TGTGCCAGCAGGGCACAGGACAGGGCATATAGCAATCAGCCCCAGCATTTT
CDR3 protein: CASRAQDRAYSNQPQHF

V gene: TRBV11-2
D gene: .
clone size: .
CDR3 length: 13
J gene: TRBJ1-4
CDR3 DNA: TGTGCCAGCAGCCTGGGGCAGGCTGAAAAACTGTTTTTT
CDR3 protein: CASSLGQAEKLFF

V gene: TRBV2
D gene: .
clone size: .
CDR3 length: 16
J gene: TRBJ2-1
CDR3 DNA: TGTGCCAGCAGGAGGACAGTTGTGGGGGCCTACAATGAGCAGTTCTTC
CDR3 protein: CASRRTVVGAYNEQFF

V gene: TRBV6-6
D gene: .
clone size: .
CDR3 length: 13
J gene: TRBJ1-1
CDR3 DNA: TGTGCCAGCAGTTTCTTGGACAGCGTTGAAGCTTTCTTT
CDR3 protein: CASSFLDSVEAFF

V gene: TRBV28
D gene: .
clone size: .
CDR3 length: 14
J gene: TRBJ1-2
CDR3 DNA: TGTGCCAGCAGTTTAGTGGCAGGGAACTATGGCTACACCTTC
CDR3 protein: CASSLVAGNYGYTF